The clone carrying this TCR beta chain occurred a few times. The antigen is undetermined. Investigators amplified TCR beta CDR3 regions from RNA transcripts. HTBI primers were used in a first-round RT-PCR, which preceded a second-round multiplex PCR. A single record per CDR3 protein comes from TCRdb applying MiXCR to the multiplex PCR reads. The sample records about 480,000 distinct CDR3 sequences, approximately 15% being singletons. This sample was taken from a study of Graves' ophthalmopathy and Graves' hyperthyroidism. In the study overall: Peripheral blood samples were taken at initial diagnosis, before any treatment. Notes on the study in general: The authors also found most expanded thyroid clonotypes above 0.001 frequency in blood. Ophthalmopathy could be told apart from stable hyperthyroidism by a 13-signature model (around 88% sensitivity, 70% to 84% specificity).

As the starting material, over 9.5 ml of fresh peripheral blood yielded the PBMCs. CDR3 length equals 12 residues. The ends were cut back, 2 bases at V and 8 bases at J, with 9 bases in the middle. The germline CDR1 and CDR2 sequences are MGHRA and YSYEKL. The chain employs TRBV4-1 and TRBJ1-1; tentative D call: TRBD1 (6 bases). Sequencing was done on a sample of blood. The receptor was derived from a woman in her 30s with Graves' ophthalmopathy. CDR3 amino acids: CASSQSGTEAFF. The CDR3 coding sequence is TGCGCCAGCAGCCAAAGCGGGACAGAAGCTTTCTTT.